The clone carrying this TCR beta chain was observed a single time. The data were obtained in a study of blood T cell repertoires in COVID-19. For the study at large: Acute-phase and convalescent COVID-19 samples originated in the United States, Italy and Spain.

The CDR3 extends over 16 amino acids. Per the germline V gene, CDR1 is KGHDR and CDR2 is SFDVKD. With 0 bases removed from V and 7 bases from J, the gap between germline ends came to 17 bases. How the authors handled the data: Cell counts per sample came from amplifying reference gene primers. Sequenced by immunoSEQ multiplex PCR; TCRdb stores in-frame clones only, minus some. The DNA gave D and trimming, while V, J and clone size come from that table. There are some 210,000 clones in the sample; about four fifths occur only once, and roughly 12% lies in the top ten. Sequencing input: peripheral blood. The TCR was taken from a woman in her thirties or forties with acute or convalescent COVID-19. The chain carries TRBV24-1 and TRBJ1-2, with unresolved D. The DNA of the CDR3 is TGTGCCACCAGTGATTTGCATGCACCCGACGGGTTTGGCTACACCTTC. This gives the protein CATSDLHAPDGFGYTF.